The 22 T cell receptor beta chains in this list originate from one sample, sequenced in a study of OX40 agonist ivuxolimab in advanced cancers. The data were produced by immunoSEQ multiplex PCR, yet TCRdb's version contains in-frame clones alone and is incomplete. The table lists around 63,000 clones, 79% of them singletons, with approximately 11% in the top ten. Sample: CD4+ or CD8+ T cells sorted from blood, taken in a trial of the OX40 agonist ivuxolimab. All receptors come from an adult with an advanced solid tumor such as melanoma, head and neck, liver or kidney cancer.

The V and J genes are TRBV19 and TRBJ2-7, with D uncertain. CDR3 length: 14 amino acids. Per the germline V gene, CDR1 is LNHDA and CDR2 is SQIVND (reference sequence). V was pared by 7 bases and J by 4 bases, with 17 bases between. CDR3 in DNA: TGTGCCAGTACTCTAAAGTACCGCTCATACGAGCAGTACTTC. Amino acids: CASTLKYRSYEQYF.

The sample holds one count of this clone. This chain joins TRBV7-8 and TRBJ2-7; D is ambiguous. Germline V CDR1 and CDR2: SGHVS, FQNEAQ. This CDR3 region has 14 residues. Trimming cost V 2 bases and J 4 bases, with 12 bases left between them. CDR3: CASSLKETVYEQYF. The CDR3 DNA reads TGTGCCAGCAGCTTAAAGGAGACCGTATACGAGCAGTACTTC.

The chain carries TRBV7-2 and TRBJ2-1; TRBD2 aligns across 8 bases. The V gene's germline CDR1 is SGHTA and CDR2 FQGNSA. V shed 7 bases, J shed 4 bases, and the junction held 6 bases outside the gene matches. The CDR3 totals 14 residues. In DNA form, the CDR3 reads TGTGCCAGCATGGCGGGGGGAAAATACAATGAGCAGTTCTTC. Its translation: CASMAGGKYNEQFF.

The chain joins TRBV20-1 to TRBJ1-2; D perhaps matches TRBD1 (6 bases). Deletions cut 3 bases from V and 7 bases from J, with 9 bases between. The CDR3 spans 11 residues. Looked up from germline, CDR1 is DFQATT and CDR2 is SNEGSKA (reference sequence). The CDR3: CSARDSPGYTF. DNA of the CDR3: TGCAGTGCTAGGGACAGTCCTGGCTACACCTTC.

The chain is built from TRBV6-1 and TRBJ2-2; TRBD1 agrees at 9 bases. Germline CDR1 MNHNS, CDR2 SASEGT. There are 14 residues in the CDR3. Trimming removed 6 bases from V and 4 bases from J; junction bases left unmatched: 3. CDR3 residues: CASSRDRATGELFF. The CDR3 DNA reads as TGTGCCAGCAGCCGGGACAGGGCCACCGGGGAGCTGTTTTTT.

The chain is built from TRBV28 and TRBJ2-7; TRBD2 is a possible D gene (6 bases). Germline V gene data show CDR1 as MDHEN and CDR2 as SYDVKM. This CDR3 contains 14 residues. The V end was cut by 7 bases, the J end by 5 bases, with 18 bases between. This CDR3 reads CASNPEGFRNEQYF. The CDR3 nucleotides read TGTGCCAGCAACCCGGAGGGGTTCCGTAACGAGCAGTACTTC.

The chain couples TRBV29-1 to TRBJ2-5, with D possibly TRBD1 on 5 matching bases. Trimming shortened V by 0 bases and J by 4 bases, and 9 bases separated the two germline ends. The CDR3 runs 13 residues. The V gene's germline CDR1 is SQVTM and CDR2 ANQGSEA. The CDR3 nucleotides are TGCAGCGTTGAAGATCCCCAGGGAGAGACCCAGTACTTC. It specifies CSVEDPQGETQYF.

The chain carries TRBV6-1 and TRBJ2-2; D gene ambiguous. CDR1 and CDR2 (germline): MNHNS, SASEGT. The CDR3 covers 17 residues. V shed 2 bases and J shed 1 base, with 14 bases lying between them. CDR3: CASSEISIRRNTGELFF. In DNA, the CDR3 is TGTGCCAGCAGTGAAATATCTATTCGCAGGAACACCGGGGAGCTGTTTTTT.

The CDR3 sequence: CASSLDVSGGASTDTQYF. For the CDR3, the DNA is TGTGCCAGCAGCTTAGATGTTAGCGGGGGCGCTAGCACAGATACGCAGTATTTT. V and J are TRBV7-8 and TRBJ2-3; 9 bases fit TRBD2. The CDR3 has 18 residues. CDR1 and CDR2 from the germline V gene are SGHVS and FQNEAQ. J was trimmed by 0 bases and V by 1 base; bases with no gene match: 8.

This clone was detected once. The chain recombines TRBV9 with TRBJ2-3; TRBD1 might be the D (5 bases). The CDR3 has 13 residues. In germline, CDR1 is SGDLS, CDR2 YYNGEE. V lost 1 base, J lost 4 bases, and 7 bases lay in between. CDR3 region: CASSVTRADTQYF. CDR3 coding DNA: TGTGCCAGCAGCGTAACCAGGGCAGATACGCAGTATTTT.

The rearrangement joins TRBV27 to TRBJ2-7; TRBD2 matches 9 bases. Germline V gene lookup returns CDR1 MNHEY and CDR2 SMNVEV (reference sequence). V shed 1 base, J shed 3 bases, and the junction held 7 bases outside the gene matches. The CDR3 totals 16 residues. CDR3 DNA sequence: TGTGCCAGCAGTTTATACTCTAGCGGGGCGATCTACGAGCAGTACTTC. Translated, it gives CASSLYSSGAIYEQYF.

The chain combines TRBV16 with TRBJ2-2; D is possibly TRBD1 (6 bases). CDR3 length equals 15 residues. In germline, CDR1 is KGHSY, CDR2 FQNENV. V was shortened by 4 bases and J by 5 bases, with 14 bases between the two germline ends. The CDR3 sequence is CASSPDRIGTGELFF. As DNA, the CDR3 is TGTGCCAGCAGCCCTGACAGGATTGGGACCGGGGAGCTGTTTTTT.

The chain couples TRBV5-4 to TRBJ1-3; tentatively, D is TRBD1 (6 bases). CDR1 and CDR2 from the germline V gene are SGHNT and YYREEE (reference sequence). Trimming took off 5 bases at V and 4 bases at J, with 13 bases between the two ends. This CDR3 spans 14 amino acids. In nucleotides, the CDR3 is TGTGCCAGCAGAGGAAGCGACAGGGGAAACACCATATATTTT. Encoded protein: CASRGSDRGNTIYF.

This chain connects TRBV5-5 to TRBJ2-3; D might be TRBD1 (5 bases). The V and J ends lost 4 bases and 0 bases respectively, with 12 bases between them. Germline V lookup: CDR1 SGHKS, CDR2 YYEKEE (reference sequence). CDR3 size: 15 residues. The DNA for the CDR3 is TGTGCCAGCAGCACACAGGTATCTAGCACAGATACGCAGTATTTT. Translated, it gives CASSTQVSSTDTQYF.

This clone was recorded only once. V usage is TRBV19 and J usage is TRBJ2-3; no clear D gene. V lost 4 bases and J lost 0, with 14 bases in between. From germline, CDR1 is LNHDA and CDR2 SQIVND (reference sequence). The CDR3 runs 16 residues. The CDR3 sequence: CASSNYFSASTDTQYF. CDR3 nucleotides: TGTGCCAGTAGTAATTATTTCTCAGCTAGCACAGATACGCAGTATTTT.

The rearrangement links TRBV11-2 to TRBJ1-2; no definite D call. The germline V and J ends were trimmed by 1 base and 6 bases, with 12 bases remaining between them. This CDR3 region has 14 residues. From germline, CDR1 is SGHAT and CDR2 FQNNGV. CDR3 amino acids: CASSLGLATNGYTF. CDR3 bases: TGTGCCAGCAGCTTAGGTTTAGCTACCAATGGCTACACCTTC.

This clone has a handful of counts. This chain joins TRBV7-3 and TRBJ2-5, with 10 bases aligning to TRBD2. This CDR3 spans 15 amino acids. The ends lost 5 bases at V and 1 base at J; junction bases unmatched: 4. CDR1 and CDR2 (germline): SGHTA, FQGTGA. The CDR3 is CASSILAGSQETQYF. The CDR3 nucleotides are TGTGCCAGCAGCATACTAGCGGGGAGCCAAGAGACCCAGTACTTC. The full variable domain, its missing parts supplied by reference TRBV7-3 and TRBJ2-5, is GAGVSQTPSNKVTEKGKYVELRCDPISGHTALYWYRQSLGQGPEFLIYFQGTGAADDSGLPNDRFFAVRPEGSVSTLKIQRTERGDSAVYLCASSILAGSQETQYFGPGTRLLVL.

This clone was counted only a few times. The chain links TRBV7-9 to TRBJ2-2, with a possible D match to TRBD1 (5 bases). Deletions cut 5 bases from V and 6 bases from J, with 13 bases between. This CDR3 has 14 amino acids. Germline V gene lookup returns CDR1 SEHNR and CDR2 FQNEAQ (reference sequence). In nucleotides, the CDR3 is TGTGCCAGCAGCCCCCCAGGGTTCCCCGGGGAGCTGTTTTTT. Protein sequence: CASSPPGFPGELFF.

This clone was seen only once. The V and J genes are TRBV5-4 and TRBJ2-7; TRBD2 matches 7 bases. V gave up 0 bases and J gave up 1 base; unmatched junction bases: 4. The CDR3 has 15 residues. From germline, CDR1 is SGHNT and CDR2 YYREEE (reference sequence). The CDR3 DNA reads TGTGCCAGCAGCTTGGCCGGGCGGGGGTCCTACGAGCAGTACTTC. This sequence encodes CASSLAGRGSYEQYF.

This clone was counted once. J is TRBJ1-1 and V is TRBV6-1; TRBD1 matches 7 bases. The CDR3 is 14 amino acids. Germline CDR1 is MNHNS and CDR2 is SASEGT. V shed 5 bases and J 1 base; nucleotides not matched to a gene: 4. The CDR3 sequence: CASSTTGWNTEAFF. DNA of the CDR3: TGTGCCAGCAGTACGACAGGGTGGAACACTGAAGCTTTCTTT.

In its sample, this clone ranks as medium-sized. This chain uses TRBV9 with TRBJ2-2; D unclear. CDR3 length: 13 residues. Trimming took off 4 bases at V and 0 bases at J, with 4 bases between the two ends. Germline V gives CDR1 SGDLS, CDR2 YYNGEE. The CDR3 sequence is CASSPTNTGELFF. CDR3 DNA sequence: TGTGCCAGCAGCCCGACGAACACCGGGGAGCTGTTTTTT.

This clone has a handful of counts. The chain couples TRBV7-9 to TRBJ1-3; D uncertain. This CDR3 region has 13 residues. The germline CDR1 and CDR2 sequences are SEHNR and FQNEAQ (reference sequence). The V gene lost 5 bases and the J gene lost 1 base, with 6 bases spanning the gap. DNA of the CDR3: TGTGCCAGCAGCCCGGAATCTGGAAACACCATATATTTT. This sequence encodes CASSPESGNTIYF.